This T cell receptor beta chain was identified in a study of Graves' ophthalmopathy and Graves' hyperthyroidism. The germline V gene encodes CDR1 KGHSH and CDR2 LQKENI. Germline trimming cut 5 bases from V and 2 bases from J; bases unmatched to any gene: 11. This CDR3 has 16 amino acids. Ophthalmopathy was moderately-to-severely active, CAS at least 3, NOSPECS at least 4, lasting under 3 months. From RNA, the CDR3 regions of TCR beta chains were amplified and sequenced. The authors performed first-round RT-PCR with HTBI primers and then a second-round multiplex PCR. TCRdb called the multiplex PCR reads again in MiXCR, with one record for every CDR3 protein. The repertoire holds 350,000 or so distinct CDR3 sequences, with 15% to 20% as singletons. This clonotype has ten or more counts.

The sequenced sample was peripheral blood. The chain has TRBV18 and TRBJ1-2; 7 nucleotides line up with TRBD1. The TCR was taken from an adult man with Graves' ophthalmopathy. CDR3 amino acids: CASSTTTYRGNYGYTF. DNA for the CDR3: TGTGCCAGCTCAACGACGACTTACAGGGGAAACTATGGCTACACCTTC.